Each of the 6 T cell receptor beta chains below was sequenced from the same sample in a study of control samples from healthy donors and cancer patients. The protocol was immunoSEQ multiplex PCR, while the TCRdb copy is restricted to in-frame clones and leaves out a portion. The sample consists of some 150,000 clones, 91% of them appearing once. Sequencing was performed on blood. Receptors were obtained from a woman in her twenties or thirties in good health.

The chain couples TRBV28 to TRBJ2-7, with 9 nucleotides matching TRBD2. V lost 3 bases, J lost 2 bases, and 5 bases stayed unmatched. Germline CDR1 and CDR2: MDHEN and SYDVKM. The CDR3 is 15 residues long. The CDR3 region has the DNA TGTGCCAGCAGTTTCTCCCTAGCGGGACCCTACGAGCAGTACTTC. Protein product: CASSFSLAGPYEQYF.

The J gene is TRBJ1-2, the V gene TRBV7-9; weak D call: TRBD1 (5 bases). With 2 bases removed from V and 2 bases from J, the gap between germline ends came to 6 bases. Germline V lookup: CDR1 SEHNR, CDR2 FQNEAQ (reference sequence). The CDR3 length is 13 residues. The CDR3 sequence: CASSLPGNYGYTF. CDR3 nucleotides: TGTGCCAGCAGCTTACCAGGGAACTATGGCTACACCTTC.

V gene TRBV6-1 combines with J gene TRBJ1-6; 10 nucleotides agree with TRBD1. The CDR3 is 16 residues long. V was clipped by 4 bases and J by 10 bases; unmatched bases: 10. Germline CDR1 reads MNHNS; CDR2 reads SASEGT. The CDR3 region has the DNA TGTGCCAGCAGTGGAACCCCGGGACAGGGGCGATCACCCCTCCACTTT. The encoded protein is CASSGTPGQGRSPLHF.

V usage is TRBV7-8 and J usage is TRBJ1-5, with a weak D call TRBD1 (6 bases). The CDR3 is 17 residues long. Deletions cut 0 bases from V and 1 base from J, with 13 bases between. Germline V gives CDR1 SGHVS, CDR2 FQNEAQ. This chain's CDR3 is CASSLARTRGSNQPQHF. CDR3 nucleotides: TGTGCCAGCAGCTTAGCTCGGACAAGGGGGAGCAATCAGCCCCAGCATTTT.

The gene calls are TRBV18 and TRBJ1-1, with D perhaps TRBD1 (5 bases). V was clipped by 4 bases and J by 1 base, with 13 bases between them. Looked up from germline, CDR1 is KGHSH and CDR2 is LQKENI. CDR3 size: 15 residues. CDR3 DNA: TGTGCCAGCTCACAGGTCGGGGCCCAGAACACTGAAGCTTTCTTT. This codes for CASSQVGAQNTEAFF.

The chain has TRBV6-2 or TRBV6-3 and TRBJ2-3; 8 nucleotides align to TRBD1. Germline assignment: CDR1 MNHEY and CDR2 SVGEGT. V was pared by 2 bases and J by 0 bases, with 4 bases of the junction left unmatched. The CDR3 is made up of 16 amino acids. The CDR3 sequence is CASSYRTGRSTDTQYF. CDR3 bases: TGTGCCAGCAGTTACCGGACAGGGAGGAGCACAGATACGCAGTATTTT.